This T cell receptor beta chain was sequenced during a study of blood T cell repertoires in COVID-19. Study-level background: Italy, Spain and the United States were the sources of the convalescent and acute COVID-19 samples. In each case, the material was cDNA or gDNA derived from T cells, B-cell-depleted T cells, or PBMCs.

Original processing methods: Amplified reference gene primers provided the basis for estimating nucleated cell counts. The protocol was immunoSEQ multiplex PCR, while the TCRdb copy is restricted to in-frame clones and leaves out a portion. Clonal size and the V and J genes are those of that table, whereas D and trimming came from the DNA. Here the sample spans under 250,000 clones, roughly 80% being singletons. The source is a woman in her sixties with acute or convalescent COVID-19. Sequencing was done on a sample of peripheral blood.

This CDR3 reads CASTPSLAETQYF. DNA for the CDR3: TGTGCCAGCACCCCGTCGTTAGCGGAGACCCAGTACTTC. The rearrangement uses TRBV12-3 or TRBV12-4 and TRBJ2-5, with a weak D call TRBD2 (5 bases). Deletions cut 7 bases from V and 5 bases from J, with 14 bases between. The CDR3 extends over 13 amino acids.